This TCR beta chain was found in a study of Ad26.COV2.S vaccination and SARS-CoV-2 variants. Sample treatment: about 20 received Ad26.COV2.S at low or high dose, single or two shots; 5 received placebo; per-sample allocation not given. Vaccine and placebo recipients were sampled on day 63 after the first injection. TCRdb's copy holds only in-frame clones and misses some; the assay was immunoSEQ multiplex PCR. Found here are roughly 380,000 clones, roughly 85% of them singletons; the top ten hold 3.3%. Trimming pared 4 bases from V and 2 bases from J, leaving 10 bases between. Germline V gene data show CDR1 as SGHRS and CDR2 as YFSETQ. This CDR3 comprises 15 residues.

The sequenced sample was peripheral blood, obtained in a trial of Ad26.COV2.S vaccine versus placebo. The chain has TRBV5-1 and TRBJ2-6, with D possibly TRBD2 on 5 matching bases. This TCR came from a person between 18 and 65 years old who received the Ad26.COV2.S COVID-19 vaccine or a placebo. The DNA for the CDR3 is TGCGCCAGCAGCCGTCAGGAGGCTGGGGCCAACGTCCTGACTTTC. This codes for CASSRQEAGANVLTF. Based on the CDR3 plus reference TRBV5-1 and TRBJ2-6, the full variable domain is KAGVTQTPRYLIKTRGQQVTLSCSPISGHRSVSWYQQTPGQGLQFLFEYFSETQRNKGNFPGRFSGRQFSNSRSEMNVSTLELGDSALYLCASSRQEAGANVLTFGAGSRLTVL.